The clone carrying this TCR beta chain has a handful of counts. These data are taken from a study of beta chain features in type 1 diabetes. What was sequenced were expressed TCRB transcripts, since all of the isolated RNA had been reverse transcribed. It was found that naive, central memory and regulatory T cell samples averaged about 3.4 million reads. Sequenced by immunoSEQ multiplex PCR; TCRdb stores in-frame clones only, minus some. This sample has around 400,000 clones, with around an eighth found just once. Germline CDR1 MNHEY, CDR2 SMNVEV (reference sequence). This CDR3 region has 13 residues. Trimming cost V 4 bases and J 6 bases; bases outside gene matches: 4.

The sequenced material came from naive CD4+ T cells from blood. The sequence was collected from a man between 18 and 35 years old in good health. The V gene is TRBV27, the J gene TRBJ2-7, with TRBD1 matching over 9 bases. CDR3 residues: CASSSTTGGEQYF. CDR3 bases: TGTGCCAGCAGTTCAACGACAGGGGGCGAGCAGTACTTC.